This T cell receptor (beta chain) was documented in a study of Graves' ophthalmopathy and Graves' hyperthyroidism. Study results and limitations: In blood, most expanded thyroid clonotypes above 0.001 frequency were also detected. This model predicted ophthalmopathy progression (sensitivity approximately 68%, specificity around 72%).

V lost 4 bases, J lost 5 bases, and 10 bases lay in between. The CDR3 extends over 13 amino acids. Germline V gene lookup returns CDR1 KGHDR and CDR2 SFDVKD. RNA transcripts were the template, and TCR beta CDR3 regions were amplified from them. First-round RT-PCR used HTBI primers; second-round multiplex PCR followed. TCRdb recomputed calls from the multiplex PCR reads with MiXCR, one row per CDR3 protein. Found here are approximately 1.2 million distinct CDR3 sequences, roughly 35% of them singletons; the top ten hold approximately 10%. With respect to this clonotype: The antigen is not known.

The chain joins TRBV24-1 to TRBJ1-2; a weak D match, TRBD1 (5 bases). The clonotype originates from an adult man with Graves' hyperthyroidism. The sample consisted of peripheral blood or thyroid tissue (not recorded which). The CDR3 sequence is CATSDPGRYGYTF. In DNA, the CDR3 is TGTGCCACCAGTGACCCGGGGCGGTATGGCTACACCTTC.